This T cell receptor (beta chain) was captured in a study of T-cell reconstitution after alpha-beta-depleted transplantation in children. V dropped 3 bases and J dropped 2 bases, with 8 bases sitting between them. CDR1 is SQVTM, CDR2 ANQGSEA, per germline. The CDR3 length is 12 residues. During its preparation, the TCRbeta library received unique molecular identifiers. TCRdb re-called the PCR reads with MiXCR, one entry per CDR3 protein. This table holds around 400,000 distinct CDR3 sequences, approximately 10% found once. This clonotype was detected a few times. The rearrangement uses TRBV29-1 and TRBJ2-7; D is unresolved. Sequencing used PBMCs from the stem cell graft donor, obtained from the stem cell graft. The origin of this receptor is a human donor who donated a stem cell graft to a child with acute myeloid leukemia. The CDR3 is CSVEASPYEQYF. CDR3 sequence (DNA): TGCAGCGTTGAGGCTAGTCCCTACGAGCAGTACTTC.